This T cell receptor beta chain stems from a study of neurological immune-mediated disorders. Notes on the study in general: Grouping of repertoires by phylogeny put those of 18 of 34 multiple sclerosis patients into a single related-CDR3 cluster, a possible signature. No CDR3 amino acid sequences recurred among expanded clones across subjects, suggesting private repertoires in all groups.

Germline V gene sequence: CDR1 SEHNR, CDR2 FQNEAQ (reference sequence). V was shortened by 3 bases and J by 6 bases, with 12 bases between the two germline ends. This CDR3 spans 13 amino acids. This clonotype was seen many times. The target antigen is unknown. The making of cDNA relied on 5'RACE with 10-nucleotide random UMIs. TCRdb processed the 5' RACE reads anew with MiXCR; each CDR3 protein has one entry. The table has roughly 47,000 distinct CDR3 sequences, roughly 4.4% seen once; the top ten hold around 5.7%. The sequence came from a woman aged 55-69 years with multiple sclerosis. Sequencing input: PBMCs. The chain uses TRBV7-9 and TRBJ2-7; D may be TRBD2 (7 bases). The CDR3 sequence is CASSLAGASEQYV. The CDR3 region has the DNA TGTGCCAGCAGCTTGGCGGGGGCTAGCGAGCAGTACGTC.